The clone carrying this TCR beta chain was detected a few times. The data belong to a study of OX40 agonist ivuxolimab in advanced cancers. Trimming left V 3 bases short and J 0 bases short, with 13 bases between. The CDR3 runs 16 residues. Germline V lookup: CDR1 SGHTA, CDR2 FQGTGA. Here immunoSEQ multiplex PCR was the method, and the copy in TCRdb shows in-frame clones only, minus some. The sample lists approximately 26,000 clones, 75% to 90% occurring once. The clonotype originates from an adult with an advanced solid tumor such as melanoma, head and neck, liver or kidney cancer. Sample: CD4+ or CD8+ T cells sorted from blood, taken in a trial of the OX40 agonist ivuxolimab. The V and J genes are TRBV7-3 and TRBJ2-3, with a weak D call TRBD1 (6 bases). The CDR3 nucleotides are TGTGCCAGCAGCTTCGGGACAACTCCTAGCACAGATACGCAGTATTTT. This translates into CASSFGTTPSTDTQYF.